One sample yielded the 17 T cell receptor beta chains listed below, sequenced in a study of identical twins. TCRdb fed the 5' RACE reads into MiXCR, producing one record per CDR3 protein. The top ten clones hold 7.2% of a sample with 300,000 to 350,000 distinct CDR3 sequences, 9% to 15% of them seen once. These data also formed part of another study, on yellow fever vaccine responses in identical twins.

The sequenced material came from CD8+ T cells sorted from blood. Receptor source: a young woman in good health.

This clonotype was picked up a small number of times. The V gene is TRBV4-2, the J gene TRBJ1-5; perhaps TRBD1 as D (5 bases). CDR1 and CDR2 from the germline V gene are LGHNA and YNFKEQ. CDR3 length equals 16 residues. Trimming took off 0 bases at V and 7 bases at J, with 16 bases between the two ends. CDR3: CASSQETGVGYQPQHF. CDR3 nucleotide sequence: TGTGCCAGCAGCCAAGAAACGGGGGTCGGCTACCAGCCCCAGCATTTT.

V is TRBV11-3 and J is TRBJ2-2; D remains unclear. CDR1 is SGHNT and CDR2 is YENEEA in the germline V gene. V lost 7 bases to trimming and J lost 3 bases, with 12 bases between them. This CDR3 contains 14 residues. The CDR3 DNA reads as TGTGCCAGCATTCCAACAGAGTACACCGGGGAGCTGTTTTTT. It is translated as CASIPTEYTGELFF.

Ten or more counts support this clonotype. CDR3 sequence reads: CASTPGTDTGELFF. The DNA for the CDR3 is TGTGCCAGCACCCCCGGGACAGACACCGGGGAGCTGTTTTTT. The rearrangement uses TRBV6-1 and TRBJ2-2; 7 bases agree with TRBD1. The CDR3 is 14 residues long. CDR1 is MNHNS and CDR2 is SASEGT in the germline V gene. V lost 7 bases, J lost 3 bases, and 5 bases stayed unmatched.

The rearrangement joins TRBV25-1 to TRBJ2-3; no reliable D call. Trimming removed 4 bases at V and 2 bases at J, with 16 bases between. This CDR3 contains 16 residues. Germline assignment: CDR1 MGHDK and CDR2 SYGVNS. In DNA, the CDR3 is TGTGCCAGCAGTGCCCAAGGCCGTGACCACACAGATACGCAGTATTTT. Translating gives CASSAQGRDHTDTQYF. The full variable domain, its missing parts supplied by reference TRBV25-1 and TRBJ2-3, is EADIYQTPRYLVIGTGKKITLECSQTMGHDKMYWYQQDPGMELHLIHYSYGVNSTEKGDLSSESTVSRIRTEHFPLTLESARPSHTSQYLCASSAQGRDHTDTQYFGPGTRLTVL.

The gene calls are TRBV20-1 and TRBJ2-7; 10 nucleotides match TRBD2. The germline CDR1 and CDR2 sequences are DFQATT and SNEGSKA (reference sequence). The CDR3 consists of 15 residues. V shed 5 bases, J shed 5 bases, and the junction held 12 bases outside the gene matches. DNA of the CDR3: TGCAGTGCTTCAGACTCTAGCGGGAGACTGAACGAGCAGTACTTC. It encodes CSASDSSGRLNEQYF.

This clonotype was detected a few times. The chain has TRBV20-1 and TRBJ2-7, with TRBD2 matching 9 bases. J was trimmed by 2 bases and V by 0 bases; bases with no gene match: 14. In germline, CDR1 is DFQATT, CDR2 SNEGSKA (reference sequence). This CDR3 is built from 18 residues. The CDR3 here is CSARDLGAPGLAPYEQYV. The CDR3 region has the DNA TGCAGTGCTAGAGATCTAGGGGCTCCGGGACTAGCACCCTACGAGCAGTACGTC.

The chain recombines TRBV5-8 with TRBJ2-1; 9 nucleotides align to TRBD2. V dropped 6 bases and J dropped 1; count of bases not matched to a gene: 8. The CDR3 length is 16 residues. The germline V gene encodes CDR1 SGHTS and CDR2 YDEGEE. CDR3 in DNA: TGTGCCAGCATTCTGGTTAGCGGGGGATCCTACAATGAGCAGTTCTTC. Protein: CASILVSGGSYNEQFF.

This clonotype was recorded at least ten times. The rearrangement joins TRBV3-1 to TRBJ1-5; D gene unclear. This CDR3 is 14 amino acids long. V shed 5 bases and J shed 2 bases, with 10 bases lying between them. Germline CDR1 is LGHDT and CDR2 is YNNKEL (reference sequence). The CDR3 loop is CASSESRGNQPQHF. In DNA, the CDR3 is TGTGCCAGCAGCGAGTCCCGGGGCAATCAGCCCCAGCATTTT.

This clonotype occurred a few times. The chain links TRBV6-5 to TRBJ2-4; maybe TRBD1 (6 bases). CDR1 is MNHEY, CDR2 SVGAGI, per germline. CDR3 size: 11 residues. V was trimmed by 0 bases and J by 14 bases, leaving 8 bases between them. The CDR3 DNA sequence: TGTGCCAGCAGTTACTCGGGACACAAGTACTTC. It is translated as CASSYSGHKYF.

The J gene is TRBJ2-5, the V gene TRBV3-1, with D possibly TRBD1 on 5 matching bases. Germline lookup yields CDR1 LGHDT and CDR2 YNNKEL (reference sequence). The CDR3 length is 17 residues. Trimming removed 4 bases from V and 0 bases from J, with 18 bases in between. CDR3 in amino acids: CASSPEVEQAYQETQYF. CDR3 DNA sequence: TGTGCCAGCAGCCCAGAGGTCGAACAGGCGTACCAAGAGACCCAGTACTTC.

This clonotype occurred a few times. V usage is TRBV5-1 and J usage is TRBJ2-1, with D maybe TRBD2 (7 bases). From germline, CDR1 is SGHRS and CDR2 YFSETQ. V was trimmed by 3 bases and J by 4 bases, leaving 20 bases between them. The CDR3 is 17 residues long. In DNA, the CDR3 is TGCGCCAGCAGCTGGAGGCTAGCGGAAGGGGGATACAATGAGCAGTTCTTC. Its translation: CASSWRLAEGGYNEQFF.

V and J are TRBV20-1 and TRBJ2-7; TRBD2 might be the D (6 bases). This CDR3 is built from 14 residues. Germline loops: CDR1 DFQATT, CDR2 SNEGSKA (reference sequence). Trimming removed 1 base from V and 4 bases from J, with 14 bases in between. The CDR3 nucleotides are TGCAGTGCTAGAGGGAGGGAACATTGGTACGAGCAGTACTTC. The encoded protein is CSARGREHWYEQYF.

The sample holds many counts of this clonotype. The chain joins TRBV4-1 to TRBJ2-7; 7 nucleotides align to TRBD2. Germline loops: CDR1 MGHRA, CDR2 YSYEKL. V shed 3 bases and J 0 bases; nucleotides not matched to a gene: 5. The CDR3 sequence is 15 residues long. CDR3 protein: CASSQGSGVSYEQYF. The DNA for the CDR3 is TGCGCCAGCAGCCAGGGCAGCGGGGTCTCCTACGAGCAGTACTTC.

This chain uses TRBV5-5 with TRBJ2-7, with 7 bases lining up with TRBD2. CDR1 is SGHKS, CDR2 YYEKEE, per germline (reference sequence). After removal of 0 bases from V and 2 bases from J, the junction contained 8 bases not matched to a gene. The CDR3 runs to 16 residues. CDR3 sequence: CASSLEWGGPTYEQYF. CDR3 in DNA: TGTGCCAGCAGCTTGGAGTGGGGGGGACCTACCTACGAGCAGTACTTC.

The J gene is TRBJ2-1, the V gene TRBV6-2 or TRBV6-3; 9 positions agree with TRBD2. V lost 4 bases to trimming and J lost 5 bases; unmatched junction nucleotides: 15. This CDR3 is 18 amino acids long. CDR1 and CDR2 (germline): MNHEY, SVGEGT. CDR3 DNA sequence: TGTGCCAGCAGTTCGTTGGGGCGTGTAGCGGGAGCCCACAATGAGCAGTTCTTC. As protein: CASSSLGRVAGAHNEQFF.

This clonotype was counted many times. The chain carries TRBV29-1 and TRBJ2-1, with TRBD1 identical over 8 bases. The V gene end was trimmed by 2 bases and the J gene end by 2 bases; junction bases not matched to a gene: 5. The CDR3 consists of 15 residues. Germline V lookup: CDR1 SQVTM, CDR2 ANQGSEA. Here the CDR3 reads CSVEYPDRAYNEQFF. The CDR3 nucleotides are TGCAGCGTTGAATATCCGGACAGGGCCTACAATGAGCAGTTCTTC.

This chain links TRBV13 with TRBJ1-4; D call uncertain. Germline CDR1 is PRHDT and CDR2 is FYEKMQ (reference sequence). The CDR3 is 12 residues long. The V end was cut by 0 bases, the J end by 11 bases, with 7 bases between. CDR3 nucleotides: TGTGCCAGCAGCTTAGGGGGGAGGAAACTGTTTTTT. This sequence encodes CASSLGGRKLFF.